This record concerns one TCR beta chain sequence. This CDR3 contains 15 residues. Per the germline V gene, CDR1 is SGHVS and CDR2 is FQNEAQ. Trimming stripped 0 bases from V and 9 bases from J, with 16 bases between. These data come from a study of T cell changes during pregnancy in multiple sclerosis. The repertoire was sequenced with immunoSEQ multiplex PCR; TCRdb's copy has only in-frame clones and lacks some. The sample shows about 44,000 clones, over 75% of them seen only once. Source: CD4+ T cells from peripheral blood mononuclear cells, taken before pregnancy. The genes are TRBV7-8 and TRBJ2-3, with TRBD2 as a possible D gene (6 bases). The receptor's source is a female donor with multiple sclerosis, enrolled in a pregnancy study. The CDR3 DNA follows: TGTGCCAGCAGCTTAGCAGGCGCGGGACCTTGGACGCAGTATTTT. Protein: CASSLAGAGPWTQYF. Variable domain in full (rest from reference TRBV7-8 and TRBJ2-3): GAGVSQSPRYKVAKRGQDVALRCDPISGHVSLFWYQQALGQGPEFLTYFQNEAQLDKSGLPSDRFFAERPEGSVSTLKIQRTQQEDSAVYLCASSLAGAGPWTQYFGPGTRLTVL.